This T cell receptor beta chain was captured in a study of beta chain features in type 1 diabetes. Study information: The number of sorted cells examined across all samples was around 99 million.

Germline V CDR1 and CDR2: MDHEN, SYDVKM. This CDR3 contains 20 residues. Trimming cost V 4 bases and J 1 base; bases outside gene matches: 15. With respect to this clone: Its antigen is unidentified.

What was sequenced were expressed TCRB transcripts, since all of the isolated RNA had been reverse transcribed. This table comes from immunoSEQ multiplex PCR, and its TCRdb copy is limited to in-frame clones, with some not included. The sample includes about 220,000 clones, 11% of them seen just once. Study-level findings and limits: For TCRB rearrangement, an influence of HLA type remained unresolved here. VDJ junctions from type 1 diabetes patients carried fewer insertions and larger deletions.

The clonotype originates from a man between 18 and 35 years old in good health. Source material: central memory CD4+ T cells from blood. This rearrangement joins TRBV28 to TRBJ2-3; TRBD2 matches 12 bases. The DNA of the CDR3 is TGTGCCAGCAGTTCCTACCATACTAGCGGGGGGTTTTTGGGCACAGATACGCAGTATTTT. It codes for CASSSYHTSGGFLGTDTQYF.